Detailed here is one T cell receptor (beta chain). V lost 2 bases and J lost 1; bases outside the gene matches: 7. The CDR3 is made up of 16 amino acids. Germline loops: CDR1 WNHNN, CDR2 SYGVQD (reference sequence). The assay was immunoSEQ multiplex PCR, and TCRdb's table has in-frame clones only and misses some. The table has 100,000 to 150,000 clones, about 80% seen once. The data are from a study of blood T cell repertoires in COVID-19. Study-level information: Researchers got acute and convalescent COVID-19 samples from the United States, Italy and Spain.

The source is a woman aged 50 to 60 with acute or convalescent COVID-19. The chain carries TRBV10-1 and TRBJ1-1, with 7 nucleotides matching TRBD1. Sequenced material: peripheral blood. The CDR3 here is CASSERGLGGNTEAFF. The CDR3 DNA reads TGCGCCAGCAGTGAGAGGGGGCTAGGCGGGAACACTGAAGCTTTCTTT.